A selection of T cell receptor beta chains follows, all from one sample in a study of OX40 agonist ivuxolimab in advanced cancers. Profiling relied on immunoSEQ multiplex PCR, and the TCRdb table lists in-frame clones only, not all of them. Among about 110,000 clones listed, 85% to 95% were seen once. This material consisted of CD4+ or CD8+ T cells sorted from blood, taken in a trial of the OX40 agonist ivuxolimab. The receptors stem from an adult with an advanced solid tumor such as melanoma, head and neck, liver or kidney cancer. CDR3s include the opening cysteine and the closing phenylalanine or tryptophan. A D gene is named only where the DNA matches it firmly. A row's size may be missing; if present it is once, few, many or a size class.

DNA: TGTGCCAGCACCGATAGCAATCAGCCCCAGCATTTT
CDR3: CASTDSNQPQHF
D: -
J: TRBJ1-5
size: once
V: TRBV28

DNA: TGTGCCAGTAGTATGTATGTATACAATGAGCAGTTCTTC
CDR3: CASSMYVYNEQFF
D: -
J: TRBJ2-1
size: -
V: TRBV19

DNA: TGTGCCAGCAGCGTAAACTCCGAGACGGAGGCCTACGAGCAGTACTTC
CDR3: CASSVNSETEAYEQYF
D: -
J: TRBJ2-7
size: -
V: TRBV9

DNA: TGTGCCAGCAGTTTGACGTTTTGGGACACTGAAGCTTTCTTT
CDR3: CASSLTFWDTEAFF
D: -
J: TRBJ1-1
size: -
V: TRBV28

DNA: TGTGCCTGGAGCCCCTCAGATACGCAGTATTTT
CDR3: CAWSPSDTQYF
D: -
J: TRBJ2-3
size: -
V: TRBV30

DNA: TGTGCCAGCAGTTACCGACAGGGGGCCGGGGAAGCTTTCTTT
CDR3: CASSYRQGAGEAFF
D: TRBD1
J: TRBJ1-1
size: -
V: TRBV6-6

DNA: TGTGCCACCAGCAGAGATCAGCAGGCCAGACGAACCGGGGAGCTGTTTTTT
CDR3: CATSRDQQARRTGELFF
D: -
J: TRBJ2-2
size: -
V: TRBV15

DNA: TGCGCCAGCAGCTTTAGTCGGGACAGTTTTGAGGAGCAGTACTTC
CDR3: CASSFSRDSFEEQYF
D: TRBD1
J: TRBJ2-7
size: -
V: TRBV5-1

DNA: TGTGCCAGCAGTTACTCATGGCGGGAGACGCAGTATTTT
CDR3: CASSYSWRETQYF
D: TRBD2
J: TRBJ2-3
size: -
V: TRBV6-5

DNA: TGTGCCAGCAGCGCGCCAGGGGACAGGGGGTCCTACGAGCAGTACTTC
CDR3: CASSAPGDRGSYEQYF
D: TRBD1
J: TRBJ2-7
size: -
V: TRBV28

DNA: TGTGCCAGCAGCTTCTCCCCCGGGACCTCCGGCTACACCTTC
CDR3: CASSFSPGTSGYTF
D: -
J: TRBJ1-2
size: -
V: TRBV7-2

DNA: TGTGCCAGCGGGGGACAGGCCCAAGAGACCCAGTACTTC
CDR3: CASGGQAQETQYF
D: TRBD1
J: TRBJ2-5
size: -
V: TRBV6-6

DNA: TGTGCCAGCACCTTGCACGGGGATATGAACACTGAAGCTTTCTTT
CDR3: CASTLHGDMNTEAFF
D: -
J: TRBJ1-1
size: -
V: TRBV6-5

DNA: TGTGCCAGCAGCCCACGGGGAGCCGGGGAGCTGTTTTTT
CDR3: CASSPRGAGELFF
D: -
J: TRBJ2-2
size: -
V: TRBV7-3

DNA: TGTGCCACCAGCAGAACCCCCCTAAATGTCGAGCAGTACTTC
CDR3: CATSRTPLNVEQYF
D: -
J: TRBJ2-7
size: -
V: TRBV15

DNA: TGCGCCAGCAGCCATCGGACAGGGGGATATGGCTACACCTTC
CDR3: CASSHRTGGYGYTF
D: TRBD1
J: TRBJ1-2
size: -
V: TRBV4-3

DNA: TGTGCCAGTAGTATGCAGGATAGCAATCAGCCCCAGCATTTT
CDR3: CASSMQDSNQPQHF
D: -
J: TRBJ1-5
size: -
V: TRBV19

DNA: TGCGCCAGCAGCTTTATGACTAGCGGAGCTGAGACCCAGTACTTC
CDR3: CASSFMTSGAETQYF
D: TRBD2
J: TRBJ2-5
size: -
V: TRBV5-1

DNA: TGCAGTGCTATGGAGGACACCATATATTTT
CDR3: CSAMEDTIYF
D: -
J: TRBJ1-3
size: -
V: TRBV20-1

DNA: TGTGCCAGCAGTCCTGGGACAGCCACCTATGGCTACACCTTC
CDR3: CASSPGTATYGYTF
D: TRBD1
J: TRBJ1-2
size: -
V: TRBV6-6

DNA: TGTGCCAGCAGTTCTTTTGGACAGACAAACACTGAAGCTTTCTTT
CDR3: CASSSFGQTNTEAFF
D: -
J: TRBJ1-1
size: -
V: TRBV6-1

DNA: TGTGCCAGCAGCTTGTTCGGACGAACGTACAATGAGCAGTTCTTC
CDR3: CASSLFGRTYNEQFF
D: -
J: TRBJ2-1
size: -
V: TRBV5-6

DNA: TGTGCCAGCTCACTAGGGACAGGGGACACCTACGAGCAGTACTTC
CDR3: CASSLGTGDTYEQYF
D: TRBD1
J: TRBJ2-7
size: -
V: TRBV18

DNA: TGTGCGACCACCGGGACTAGCGGGAGGGCCGACGAGCAGTACTTC
CDR3: CATTGTSGRADEQYF
D: TRBD2
J: TRBJ2-7
size: -
V: TRBV7-9

DNA: TGTGCCAGCAGCTTGGGGTCCCGCGAGCAGTACTTC
CDR3: CASSLGSREQYF
D: -
J: TRBJ2-7
size: -
V: TRBV5-5

DNA: TGCGCCAGCAGCCCGACAGGGGTCAATGAGCAGTTCTTC
CDR3: CASSPTGVNEQFF
D: TRBD1
J: TRBJ2-1
size: -
V: TRBV5-1

DNA: TGTGCCAGCAGCCCCACGCTAGCGGGAGAGCCCTACGAGCAGTACTTC
CDR3: CASSPTLAGEPYEQYF
D: TRBD2
J: TRBJ2-7
size: -
V: TRBV9

DNA: TGTGCCAGCAGCCTACAGGGTGGCGCAGATACGCAGTATTTT
CDR3: CASSLQGGADTQYF
D: -
J: TRBJ2-3
size: -
V: TRBV28

DNA: TGTGCCAGCGGGTCGAGGGTCGAGCAGTACTTC
CDR3: CASGSRVEQYF
D: -
J: TRBJ2-7
size: -
V: TRBV19

DNA: TGTGCCAGCAGCTTGGGAGGGGCCCAGTCACAGCCCCAGCATTTT
CDR3: CASSLGGAQSQPQHF
D: -
J: TRBJ1-5
size: -
V: TRBV5-5

DNA: TGTGCCAGCAGCTCTAGGACAGCGAGCTCCTACGAGCAGTACTTC
CDR3: CASSSRTASSYEQYF
D: -
J: TRBJ2-7
size: -
V: TRBV13

DNA: TGTGCCAGCAGTCCAGGGACAGGGACTCTTTCATTTGGCTACACCTTC
CDR3: CASSPGTGTLSFGYTF
D: TRBD1
J: TRBJ1-2
size: -
V: TRBV25-1

DNA: TGTGCCAGCAGTGGGGGACTAGCGGAATACGAGCAGTACTTC
CDR3: CASSGGLAEYEQYF
D: TRBD2
J: TRBJ2-7
size: -
V: TRBV27

DNA: TGTGCCAGCTCACCAGAGGCAGCCATTATGAACACTGAAGCTTTCTTT
CDR3: CASSPEAAIMNTEAFF
D: -
J: TRBJ1-1
size: -
V: TRBV18

DNA: TGTGCCAGCAGCGATGGGACAGTTAACACCGGGGAGCTGTTTTTT
CDR3: CASSDGTVNTGELFF
D: TRBD1
J: TRBJ2-2
size: -
V: TRBV9

DNA: TGTGCCAGCAGCTTAGGTTACGGGACTAGCGGGAGTGGAGAGACCCAGTACTTC
CDR3: CASSLGYGTSGSGETQYF
D: TRBD2
J: TRBJ2-5
size: -
V: TRBV11-3

DNA: TGTGCCAGCCAGCCGACATGGAACACTGAAGCTTTCTTT
CDR3: CASQPTWNTEAFF
D: -
J: TRBJ1-1
size: -
V: TRBV19

DNA: TGCGCCAGCAGCTCGGCGGTTAACACCGGGGAGCTGTTTTTT
CDR3: CASSSAVNTGELFF
D: -
J: TRBJ2-2
size: once
V: TRBV5-1

DNA: TGTGCCAGCAGTTACACAACAGGGTGGAATGAAAAACTGTTTTTT
CDR3: CASSYTTGWNEKLFF
D: -
J: TRBJ1-4
size: -
V: TRBV6-5

DNA: TGTGCCAGCAGCTCGTTCAATGAGCAGTTCTTC
CDR3: CASSSFNEQFF
D: -
J: TRBJ2-1
size: -
V: TRBV5-6

DNA: TGTGCCAGTAGTACCGGGACTTCGCAAGAGACCCAGTACTTC
CDR3: CASSTGTSQETQYF
D: -
J: TRBJ2-5
size: -
V: TRBV19

DNA: TGTGCCAGTAGTACCCGGGACATTAACGGGCCCTACGAGCAGTACTTC
CDR3: CASSTRDINGPYEQYF
D: -
J: TRBJ2-7
size: -
V: TRBV19

DNA: TGTGCCAGCTCCTTTAAGGGCGGGAGTCCCTACGAGCAGTACTTC
CDR3: CASSFKGGSPYEQYF
D: TRBD2
J: TRBJ2-7
size: -
V: TRBV6-6

DNA: TGTGCCAGTAGTATAACCCGGGAGCCCGCCGGGGGAAACATTCAGTACTTC
CDR3: CASSITREPAGGNIQYF
D: -
J: TRBJ2-4
size: -
V: TRBV19

DNA: TGTGCCAGCAGCTTAGTCGGGAGGGCGAACACCGGGGAGCTGTTTTTT
CDR3: CASSLVGRANTGELFF
D: TRBD2
J: TRBJ2-2
size: -
V: TRBV7-9

DNA: TGTGCCAGCACAACCGGGGGAGTCGGCAATGAGCAGTTCTTC
CDR3: CASTTGGVGNEQFF
D: -
J: TRBJ2-1
size: -
V: TRBV6-1

DNA: TGTGCCAGCAGCTTCGGGACAGGGGCCTACAATGAGCAGTTCTTC
CDR3: CASSFGTGAYNEQFF
D: TRBD1
J: TRBJ2-1
size: -
V: TRBV11-2

DNA: TGTGCCAGCAGCTTGCGACTAGCGGGAGGGCAAGAGACCCAGTACTTC
CDR3: CASSLRLAGGQETQYF
D: TRBD2
J: TRBJ2-5
size: -
V: TRBV7-2

DNA: TGTGCCAGCAGCTTCCGGGGGGTCGCTGAAGCTTTCTTT
CDR3: CASSFRGVAEAFF
D: -
J: TRBJ1-1
size: -
V: TRBV7-9

DNA: TGTGCCAGCTCACAACAGGGTCGGGTGGAAAAACTGTTTTTT
CDR3: CASSQQGRVEKLFF
D: -
J: TRBJ1-4
size: -
V: TRBV18

DNA: TGTGCCAGCAGCTTGAGGACTAGTTACAATGAGCAGTTCTTC
CDR3: CASSLRTSYNEQFF
D: TRBD2
J: TRBJ2-1
size: -
V: TRBV11-3

DNA: TGTGCCAGCGGCGGGCCCCCGAGGGTTGACACTGAAGCTTTCTTT
CDR3: CASGGPPRVDTEAFF
D: -
J: TRBJ1-1
size: -
V: TRBV19

DNA: TGTGCCACCTCAGGCCCGGGCGTCTATAGCAATCAGCCCCAGCATTTT
CDR3: CATSGPGVYSNQPQHF
D: -
J: TRBJ1-5
size: -
V: TRBV28

DNA: TGTGCCAGCAGTGAAGCCGCCCCACAGTGGACTGAAGCTTTCTTT
CDR3: CASSEAAPQWTEAFF
D: -
J: TRBJ1-1
size: -
V: TRBV2

DNA: TGTGCCAGCAGTCTACCTGCGGGAGGGTACGAGCAGTACTTC
CDR3: CASSLPAGGYEQYF
D: TRBD2
J: TRBJ2-7
size: few
V: TRBV28

DNA: TGTGCCAGCAGTTACCCTACCCTCGAGGAGCAGTACTTC
CDR3: CASSYPTLEEQYF
D: -
J: TRBJ2-7
size: -
V: TRBV6-6

DNA: TGTGCCAGCAGCTTTAGTAGCCAAAGGGGCACTGAAGCTTTCTTT
CDR3: CASSFSSQRGTEAFF
D: -
J: TRBJ1-1
size: few
V: TRBV7-2

DNA: TGTGCCAGCATTCCCGGGAGCTCCGACGGCAATGAGCAGTTCTTC
CDR3: CASIPGSSDGNEQFF
D: -
J: TRBJ2-1
size: -
V: TRBV6-1

DNA: TGTGCCAGCAGCCATCTACATAGCGGGAGCACCTACAATGAGCAGTTCTTC
CDR3: CASSHLHSGSTYNEQFF
D: TRBD2
J: TRBJ2-1
size: -
V: TRBV7-9